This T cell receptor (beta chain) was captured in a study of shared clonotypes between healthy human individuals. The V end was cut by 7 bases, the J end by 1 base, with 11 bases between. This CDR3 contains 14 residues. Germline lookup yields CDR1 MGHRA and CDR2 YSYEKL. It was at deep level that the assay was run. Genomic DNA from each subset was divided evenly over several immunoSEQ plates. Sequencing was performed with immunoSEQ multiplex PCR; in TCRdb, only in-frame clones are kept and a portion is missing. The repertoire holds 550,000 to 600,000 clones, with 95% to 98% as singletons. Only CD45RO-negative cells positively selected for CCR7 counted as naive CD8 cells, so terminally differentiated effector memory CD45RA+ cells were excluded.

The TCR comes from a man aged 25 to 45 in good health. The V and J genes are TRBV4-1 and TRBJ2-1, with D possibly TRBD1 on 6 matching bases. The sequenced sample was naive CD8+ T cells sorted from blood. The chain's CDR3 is CASTGGLSYNEQFF. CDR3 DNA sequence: TGCGCCAGCACTGGGGGCCTTTCCTACAATGAGCAGTTCTTC.